A single sample gave rise to the 21 T cell receptor beta chains below, sequenced in a study of identical twins. TCRdb processed the 5' RACE reads anew with MiXCR; each CDR3 protein has one entry. Of 1,800,000 or so distinct CDR3 sequences listed, about 31% are singletons. The sequenced sample was cord blood. Receptors originate from a newborn girl in good health.

This clonotype came up many times. The J gene is TRBJ2-3, the V gene TRBV27, with D perhaps matching TRBD2 (5 bases). Germline V gene sequence: CDR1 MNHEY, CDR2 SMNVEV (reference sequence). Trimming took 0 bases from V and 1 from J, leaving 5 bases between them. The CDR3 has 14 residues. The CDR3 spells CASSLSRGTDTQYF. CDR3 coding DNA: TGTGCCAGCAGTTTATCGAGGGGCACAGATACGCAGTATTTT.

The sample holds a few counts of this clonotype. V gene TRBV12-3 or TRBV12-4 combines with J gene TRBJ2-3; tentatively, D is TRBD2 (5 bases). V dropped 3 bases and J dropped 4 bases, with 14 bases sitting between them. The CDR3 is made up of 15 amino acids. The CDR3 here is CASSFPIAIADTQYF. The CDR3 bases are TGTGCCAGCAGTTTCCCCATAGCGATAGCAGATACGCAGTATTTT.

The chain uses TRBV3-1 and TRBJ2-5; D uncertain. The CDR3 covers 13 residues. Trimming removed 4 bases from V and 3 bases from J, with 9 bases in between. Germline CDR1 and CDR2: LGHDT and YNNKEL (reference sequence). CDR3 region: CASSRGYKETQYF. The CDR3 DNA is TGTGCCAGCAGCCGGGGTTACAAAGAGACCCAGTACTTC.

This clonotype was seen many times. This chain links TRBV28 with TRBJ2-7; TRBD1 might be the D (5 bases). CDR1 and CDR2 from the germline V gene are MDHEN and SYDVKM. The CDR3 is made up of 13 amino acids. Trimming removed 4 bases at V and 6 bases at J, with 13 bases between. The CDR3 is CASSSQQAGEQYF. The CDR3, as DNA: TGTGCCAGCAGTTCCCAACAGGCTGGCGAGCAGTACTTC.

In regard to this clonotype: Just one base apart from a much larger clone, this may be a read error. The V call is TRBV12-3 or TRBV12-4, the J call TRBJ2-1, with a weak D call TRBD2 (6 bases). The CDR3 has 14 amino acids. V was pared by 4 bases and J by 8 bases, with 15 bases between. CDR3 nucleotide sequence: TGTGCCAGCAGTTACCAGGGAGCGGGCGATGAGCAGTTCTTC. Translating gives CASSYQGAGDEQFF.

This chain links TRBV7-9 with TRBJ2-2; the D is unclear. Trimming took 6 bases from V and 1 from J, leaving 15 bases between them. Per germline, CDR1 SEHNR and CDR2 FQNEAQ (reference sequence). This CDR3 has 16 amino acids. CDR3 region: CASRRWSIGNTGELFF. Here the CDR3 DNA reads TGTGCCAGCAGGAGGTGGAGCATCGGGAACACCGGGGAGCTGTTTTTT.

This clonotype was picked up one time. A junction boundary mismatches the germline segment, possibly from a read error. The gene calls are TRBV2 and TRBJ2-1; D might be TRBD2 (5 bases). The length of the CDR3 is 17 residues. Germline V gene lookup returns CDR1 SNHLY and CDR2 FYNNEI. The chain's CDR3 is CAGSEASWENSYNEQFF. The DNA for the CDR3 is TGTGCCGGCAGTGAAGCGTCATGGGAGAACTCCTACAATGAGCAGTTCTTC.

This chain connects TRBV10-3 to TRBJ2-1; D not resolved. The J call may be wrong; the DNA end is better matched by TRBJ2-7. This CDR3 region has 15 residues. CDR1 is ENHRY, CDR2 SYGVKD, per germline. In nucleotides, the CDR3 is TGTGCCATCAGTGAGTCGACTCGGCAACGGAATGAGCAGTACTTC. Translation gives CAISESTRQRNEQYF.

The genes are TRBV13 and TRBJ1-2; D is possibly TRBD1 (6 bases). V was trimmed by 4 bases and J by 4 bases, leaving 13 bases between them. The CDR3 length is 14 residues. Looked up from germline, CDR1 is PRHDT and CDR2 is FYEKMQ (reference sequence). The CDR3 region is CASSSLRDTYGYTF. The CDR3, as DNA: TGTGCCAGCAGCTCCCTCCGGGACACCTATGGCTACACCTTC.

V is TRBV10-3 and J is TRBJ1-2; 10 nucleotides align to TRBD1. From germline, CDR1 is ENHRY and CDR2 SYGVKD. This CDR3 spans 15 amino acids. The V segment lost 3 bases and the J segment 1 base; nucleotides outside the gene matches: 2. The CDR3 loop is CAISEGTGVNYGYTF. CDR3 coding DNA: TGTGCCATCAGTGAAGGGACAGGGGTTAACTATGGCTACACCTTC.

This clonotype was recorded at least ten times. The chain links TRBV5-1 to TRBJ2-7, with no clear D. The CDR3 spans 13 residues. Germline V gives CDR1 SGHRS, CDR2 YFSETQ. V was pared by 1 base and J by 3 bases, with 8 bases between. The CDR3 loop reads CASSLSSRYEQYF. Written as DNA, the CDR3 is TGCGCCAGCAGCTTGTCCAGTCGCTACGAGCAGTACTTC.

The chain uses TRBV2 and TRBJ2-1; D unclear. Trimming shortened V by 6 bases and J by 0 bases, and 15 bases separated the two germline ends. The V gene's germline CDR1 is SNHLY and CDR2 FYNNEI. This CDR3 spans 16 amino acids. The CDR3 DNA is TGTGCCAGCAGCCCCTTAGTACGGAGCTCCTACAATGAGCAGTTCTTC. It translates to CASSPLVRSSYNEQFF.

The rearrangement uses TRBV20-1 and TRBJ2-1; TRBD2 matches 7 bases. With V trimmed by 5 bases and J by 7 bases, 11 bases remained unmatched. This CDR3 is built from 14 residues. From germline, CDR1 is DFQATT and CDR2 SNEGSKA (reference sequence). The CDR3: CSAPGRPLANEQFF. Written as DNA, the CDR3 is TGCAGTGCTCCCGGGAGGCCTCTCGCAAATGAGCAGTTCTTC.

This clonotype was observed a few times. The CDR3 is CASSWGEKLFF. The CDR3 region has the DNA TGCGCCAGCAGCTGGGGCGAAAAACTGTTTTTT. The chain is built from TRBV5-1 and TRBJ1-4, with a weak D call TRBD1 (5 bases). The CDR3 spans 11 residues. V lost 3 bases and J lost 8, with 5 bases in between. CDR1 is SGHRS and CDR2 is YFSETQ in the germline V gene.

This clonotype was recorded many times. This chain connects TRBV20-1 to TRBJ2-7, with D perhaps matching TRBD1 or TRBD2 (6 bases each). V lost 3 bases and J 4 bases, leaving 10 bases between the germline ends. From germline, CDR1 is DFQATT and CDR2 SNEGSKA (reference sequence). The CDR3 has 12 amino acids. The DNA of the CDR3 is TGCAGTGCTAGTCCGGGGGCTTACGAGCAGTACTTC. Translating it yields CSASPGAYEQYF.

The sample holds many counts of this clonotype. The rearrangement joins TRBV12-3 or TRBV12-4 to TRBJ2-3; tentative D call: TRBD1 (5 bases). The V gene lost 3 bases and the J gene lost 0 bases, with 7 bases spanning the gap. CDR3 size: 14 residues. CDR3 coding DNA: TGTGCCAGCAGTTTTGCAGGGAGCACAGATACGCAGTATTTT. Translation: CASSFAGSTDTQYF.

This chain joins TRBV9 and TRBJ2-3, with TRBD2 matching over 8 bases. Trimming at V came to 0 bases and at J to 3 bases, leaving 9 bases not matched to a gene. The germline V gene encodes CDR1 SGDLS and CDR2 YYNGEE. CDR3 length equals 17 residues. CDR3 sequence (DNA): TGTGCCAGCAGCGTAGGAGGACGCGGGGGGTGGACAGATACGCAGTATTTT. Amino acids: CASSVGGRGGWTDTQYF.

The rearrangement joins TRBV24-1 to TRBJ2-1; no firm D call. The germline V gene has CDR1 KGHDR and CDR2 SFDVKD. The CDR3 has 11 residues. V lost 3 bases and J lost 6, with 2 bases in between. This chain's CDR3 is CATSDPNEQFF. The CDR3 bases are TGTGCCACCAGTGATCCCAATGAGCAGTTCTTC.

The V call is TRBV20-1, the J call TRBJ2-5; TRBD2 matches at 7 bases. The length of the CDR3 is 15 residues. The junction had 16 bases not matched to a gene; V was cut back by 1 base and J by 11 bases. Germline CDR1 reads DFQATT; CDR2 reads SNEGSKA (reference sequence). The CDR3 protein is CSARVGGKIYNEQYF. CDR3 in DNA: TGCAGTGCTAGAGTGGGAGGGAAGATCTACAATGAGCAGTACTTC.

The chain joins TRBV7-2 to TRBJ2-3, with unresolved D. Germline V gene lookup returns CDR1 SGHTA and CDR2 FQGNSA. The CDR3 runs 15 residues. V was clipped by 5 bases and J by 0 bases, with 12 bases between them. The CDR3 DNA sequence: TGTGCCAGCAGCACCCTATTATATAGCACAGATACGCAGTATTTT. Residues: CASSTLLYSTDTQYF.

The chain joins TRBV13 to TRBJ2-4; D is uncertain. TRBJ2-7 matches the DNA end more closely, so the J call is doubtful. CDR1 and CDR2 from the germline V gene are PRHDT and FYEKMQ (reference sequence). The CDR3 has 13 residues. The CDR3 here is CASSPQARDEQYF. CDR3 DNA sequence: TGTGCCAGCAGCCCCCAGGCTAGGGACGAGCAGTACTTC.